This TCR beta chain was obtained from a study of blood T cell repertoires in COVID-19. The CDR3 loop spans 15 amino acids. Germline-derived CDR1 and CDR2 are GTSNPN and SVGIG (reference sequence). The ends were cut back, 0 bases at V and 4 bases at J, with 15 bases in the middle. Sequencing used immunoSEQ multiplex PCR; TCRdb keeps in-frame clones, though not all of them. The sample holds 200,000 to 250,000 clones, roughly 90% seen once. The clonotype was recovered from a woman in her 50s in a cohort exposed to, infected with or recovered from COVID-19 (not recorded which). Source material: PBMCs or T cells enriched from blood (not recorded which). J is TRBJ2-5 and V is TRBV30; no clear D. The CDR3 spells CAWSVPNARRETQYF. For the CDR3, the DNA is TGTGCCTGGAGTGTACCGAATGCTAGGAGAGAGACCCAGTACTTC.